This T cell receptor (beta chain) was sequenced during a study of beta chain features in type 1 diabetes. Study conclusions and caveats: Fewer junction insertions and more nucleotide deletions appeared in type 1 diabetes patients. There was a moderate but significant shortening of TCRB CDR3s in all four CD4+ subsets of Type 1 diabetes patients.

CD45RO/CCR7/CD25/CD127/CD95/CD27 separated CD4+ naive, central memory, regulatory and stem cell-like memory cells by sorting. Sorted populations all had greater than 98% purity. Trimming pared 8 bases from V and 3 bases from J, leaving 16 bases between. The CDR3 length is 14 residues. Per germline, CDR1 LNHDA and CDR2 SQIVND (reference sequence). cDNA synthesis used the whole RNA isolate, giving expressed TCRB sequences. The study sequenced naive, central memory and regulatory T cell samples to an average of around 3.4 million reads. Measured with immunoSEQ multiplex PCR; TCRdb has only the in-frame clones, and not every one. In the table there are 640,000 or so clones, 13% of which are singletons. This clone has just a few counts. As yet, its antigen is unknown.

Material: naive CD4+ T cells from blood. The chain uses TRBV19 and TRBJ1-1; no clear D gene. This sequence was found in a man between 18 and 35 years old with type 1 diabetes. The CDR3 loop reads CASATGRWDTEAFF. The CDR3 DNA sequence: TGTGCCAGTGCCACGGGCCGGTGGGACACTGAAGCTTTCTTT. Supplemented by reference TRBV19 and TRBJ1-1, the full variable domain reads DGGITQSPKYLFRKEGQNVTLSCEQNLNHDAMYWYRQDPGQGLRLIYYSQIVNDFQKGDIAEGYSVSREKKESFPLTVTSAQKNPTAFYLCASATGRWDTEAFFGQGTRLTVV.